In this sample, the clone carrying this T cell receptor delta chain is medium-sized (0.01 to 0.1%). This same CDR3 is encoded by further DNA sequences in the sample. The germline V gene has CDR1 GEAIGNYY and CDR2 EKD. V lost 1 base and J lost 1; bases outside the gene matches: 7. The CDR3 contains 20 residues. TCRdb reprocessed the RT-PCR reads through CATT. The sample holds just under 3,000 delta-chain clones, just over 2.5% seen once. This sample was taken from a study of gamma-delta T cells after stem cell transplantation. The chain employs TRDV2 and TRDJ3, with TRDD3 matching 12 bases. The receptor was isolated from a human donor. It is not recorded whose cells these are; they may come from a transplant donor. Sequenced material: gamma-delta T cells. In DNA, the CDR3 is TGTGCCTGTGACACACCCCTACTGGGGGATACTTCCTGGGACACCCGACAGATGTTTTTC. Encoded protein: CACDTPLLGDTSWDTRQMFF.